These 21 T cell receptor beta chains came from one sample sequenced in a study of blood T cell repertoires in COVID-19. Sequencing used immunoSEQ multiplex PCR; TCRdb keeps in-frame clones, though not all of them. In the table there are 83,000 or so clones, more than 75% of which are singletons. Sequencing used peripheral blood. The receptors derive from a human donor in a cohort sampled during active COVID-19.

This clone was picked up a small number of times. The chain combines TRBV19 with TRBJ2-4; TRBD1 agrees at 9 bases. J was trimmed by 7 bases and V by 5 bases; bases with no gene match: 9. This CDR3 is 15 amino acids long. The germline CDR1 and CDR2 sequences are LNHDA and SQIVND (reference sequence). CDR3 sequence (DNA): TGTGCCAGTAGTCCTTCCGGGACAGGGCGCAACATTCAGTACTTC. Translation: CASSPSGTGRNIQYF.

The chain combines TRBV12-3 or TRBV12-4 with TRBJ2-1, with D possibly TRBD1 on 5 matching bases. CDR3 length: 13 residues. V lost 2 bases and J 6 bases, leaving 8 bases between the germline ends. The chain's CDR3 is CASSLNRLNEQFF. CDR3 nucleotide sequence: TGTGCCAGCAGTTTAAACAGGCTCAATGAGCAGTTCTTC.

This clone is a singleton in its sample. The gene calls are TRBV7-9 and TRBJ2-3, with TRBD2 matching 10 bases. This CDR3 contains 16 residues. The V and J ends lost 5 bases and 5 bases, in that order; junction bases with no gene match: 10. Looked up from germline, CDR1 is SEHNR and CDR2 is FQNEAQ (reference sequence). Here the CDR3 reads CASSPTGTSVGDTQYF. CDR3 DNA: TGTGCCAGCAGCCCCACCGGGACTAGCGTAGGAGATACGCAGTATTTT. The full variable domain, rest sourced from reference TRBV7-9 and TRBJ2-3, is DTGVSQNPRHKITKRGQNVTFRCDPISEHNRLYWYRQTLGQGPEFLTYFQNEAQLEKSRLLSDRFSAERPKGSFSTLEIQRTEQGDSAMYLCASSPTGTSVGDTQYFGPGTRLTVL.

The J gene is TRBJ1-1, the V gene TRBV10-3; the D is unclear. Germline-derived CDR1 and CDR2 are ENHRY and SYGVKD. V dropped 6 bases and J dropped 0 bases, with 11 bases sitting between them. The CDR3 is made up of 14 amino acids. The CDR3 spells CAIRLLPMNTEAFF. Written as DNA, the CDR3 is TGTGCCATCAGACTACTACCGATGAACACTGAAGCTTTCTTT.

The rearrangement joins TRBV28 to TRBJ1-2; 8 bases align to TRBD1. V gave up 5 bases and J gave up 2 bases; unmatched junction bases: 4. Germline assignment: CDR1 MDHEN and CDR2 SYDVKM. The CDR3 consists of 14 residues. CDR3 amino acids: CASSNDRGNYGYTF. The CDR3, as DNA: TGTGCCAGCAGTAACGACAGGGGCAACTATGGCTACACCTTC.

The genes are TRBV7-2 and TRBJ2-3; 10 bases line up with TRBD2. This CDR3 comprises 15 residues. Germline CDR1 is SGHTA and CDR2 is FQGNSA. The V gene end was trimmed by 5 bases and the J gene end by 7 bases; junction bases not matched to a gene: 9. CDR3 amino acids: CASSPSSGGGHTQYF. CDR3 nucleotides: TGTGCCAGCAGCCCGTCTAGCGGGGGTGGACATACGCAGTATTTT.

The chain uses TRBV6-5 and TRBJ2-5; TRBD2 matches 11 bases. This CDR3 has 14 amino acids. V lost 7 bases, J lost 3 bases, and 4 bases stayed unmatched. CDR1 and CDR2 (germline): MNHEY, SVGAGI. The CDR3 sequence is CASNRLAGKETQYF. CDR3 nucleotides: TGTGCCAGCAACAGACTAGCGGGGAAAGAGACCCAGTACTTC.

This chain links TRBV5-1 with TRBJ2-4, with 7 nucleotides matching TRBD1. The CDR3 contains 13 residues. With V trimmed by 3 bases and J by 4 bases, 1 base remained unmatched. CDR1 and CDR2 from the germline V gene are SGHRS and YFSETQ. This CDR3 reads CASSWDRKNIQYF. The CDR3 DNA follows: TGCGCCAGCAGCTGGGACAGAAAAAACATTCAGTACTTC.

The chain has TRBV12-3 or TRBV12-4 and TRBJ1-5, with D tentatively TRBD1 (6 bases). The CDR3 sequence is 13 residues long. V was pared by 10 bases and J by 4 bases, with 14 bases between. The CDR3 sequence: CATRGTRNQPQHF. The CDR3 nucleotides read TGTGCCACCAGGGGAACTAGGAATCAGCCCCAGCATTTT.

The chain is built from TRBV25-1 and TRBJ2-7; 7 bases are a match to TRBD2. The J segment lost 4 bases and the V segment lost 6 bases, leaving 6 bases of the junction unmatched. Looked up from germline, CDR1 is MGHDK and CDR2 is SYGVNS. The CDR3 loop spans 13 amino acids. CDR3 residues: CASRGGLVYEQYF. The CDR3, as DNA: TGTGCCAGCAGAGGAGGACTAGTTTACGAGCAGTACTTC.

This rearrangement joins TRBV11-2 to TRBJ2-2, with 7 bases identical to TRBD1. The CDR3 totals 15 residues. The V segment lost 2 bases and the J segment 1 base; nucleotides outside the gene matches: 1. Germline loops: CDR1 SGHAT, CDR2 FQNNGV. CDR3 amino acids: CASSLTGVNTGELFF. CDR3 DNA sequence: TGTGCCAGCAGCTTAACAGGGGTGAACACCGGGGAGCTGTTTTTT.

CDR3 coding DNA: TGCGCCAGCAGCTTGGCACAGGGAGGGACTGAGCAGTTCTTC. It encodes CASSLAQGGTEQFF. This chain uses TRBV5-1 with TRBJ2-1, with D maybe TRBD2 (7 bases). With 0 bases removed from V and 9 bases from J, the gap between germline ends came to 13 bases. Germline V lookup: CDR1 SGHRS, CDR2 YFSETQ. The CDR3 has 14 residues.

The chain is built from TRBV15 and TRBJ2-1; D possibly corresponds to TRBD1 (6 bases). Germline V lookup: CDR1 LNHNV, CDR2 YYDKDF (reference sequence). This CDR3 has 15 amino acids. V dropped 0 bases and J dropped 4 bases, with 10 bases sitting between them. CDR3 protein: CATSRDSGTYNEQFF. In DNA form, the CDR3 reads TGTGCCACCAGCAGAGATTCCGGGACATACAATGAGCAGTTCTTC.

The chain combines TRBV5-4 with TRBJ1-1, with D uncertain. CDR3 size: 13 residues. Germline values: CDR1 SGHNT, CDR2 YYREEE (reference sequence). V was clipped by 4 bases and J by 1 base, with 8 bases between them. The CDR3 bases are TGTGCCAGCAGCCCGGCAGGGAACACTGAAGCTTTCTTT. This gives the protein CASSPAGNTEAFF.

This clone was seen just once. The chain employs TRBV4-1 and TRBJ2-7; 7 bases line up with TRBD1. The CDR3 runs 15 residues. Losses at the gene ends were 2 bases for V and 2 bases for J; bases not matched to a gene: 6. CDR1 is MGHRA and CDR2 is YSYEKL in the germline V gene. The CDR3 nucleotides read TGCGCCAGCAGCCAACGAGAGGGGACAGCCTACGAGCAGTACTTC. This translates into CASSQREGTAYEQYF.

V is TRBV10-1 and J is TRBJ2-1; the match to TRBD1 covers 9 bases. The CDR3 sequence is 18 residues long. Germline trimming cut 6 bases from V and 8 bases from J; bases unmatched to any gene: 20. Germline V gene lookup returns CDR1 WNHNN and CDR2 SYGVQD (reference sequence). DNA for the CDR3: TGCGCCAGCAGCCCACCCCGGACAGGGGCCTCTTTTGTGGATGAGCAGTTCTTC. This encodes CASSPPRTGASFVDEQFF.

The V and J genes are TRBV28 and TRBJ1-2, with D unclear. This CDR3 has 16 residues. V shed 2 bases and J shed 1 base, with 14 bases lying between them. CDR1 and CDR2 from the germline V gene are MDHEN and SYDVKM. CDR3 region: CASSLRGRGINYGYTF. The DNA for the CDR3 is TGTGCCAGCAGTTTACGCGGGCGCGGGATTAACTATGGCTACACCTTC.

The chain has TRBV5-8 and TRBJ2-2, with 7 bases that match TRBD2. V shed 4 bases and J 6 bases; nucleotides not matched to a gene: 0. CDR1 SGHTS and CDR2 YDEGEE come from the germline V gene. This CDR3 has 12 amino acids. CDR3 DNA: TGTGCCAGCAGCACTAGCGCCGGGGAGCTGTTTTTT. Encoded protein: CASSTSAGELFF.

V usage is TRBV4-2 and J usage is TRBJ2-1; tentative D call: TRBD2 (6 bases). Per the germline V gene, CDR1 is LGHNA and CDR2 is YNFKEQ. Trimming removed 1 base at V and 7 bases at J, with 17 bases between. This CDR3 has 16 amino acids. The CDR3: CASSQGPGPGGNEQFF. The CDR3 DNA reads as TGTGCCAGCAGCCAAGGCCCGGGACCCGGAGGGAATGAGCAGTTCTTC.

The rearrangement uses TRBV4-2 and TRBJ2-1, with 15 bases identical to TRBD2. V gave up 0 bases and J gave up 2 bases; unmatched junction bases: 11. The V gene's germline CDR1 is LGHNA and CDR2 YNFKEQ. The length of the CDR3 is 21 residues. CDR3 protein: CASSQEILMGLAGGPYNEQFF. Written as DNA, the CDR3 is TGTGCCAGCAGCCAAGAAATTCTCATGGGACTAGCGGGGGGACCCTACAATGAGCAGTTCTTC.

This clone was counted between two and nine times. The gene calls are TRBV2 and TRBJ1-6; TRBD1 aligns across 10 bases. The CDR3 is 16 amino acids. Germline lookup yields CDR1 SNHLY and CDR2 FYNNEI. J gave up 6 bases and V 5 bases, and 7 bases lay outside the gene matches. The CDR3: CASSYDRGLGNSPLHF. The DNA for the CDR3 is TGTGCCAGCAGTTACGACAGGGGGCTAGGTAATTCACCCCTCCACTTT.